The clone carrying this TCR beta chain was counted many times. The CDR3 loop spans 14 amino acids. Germline V CDR1 and CDR2: SGHTA, FQGNSA. Trimming removed 4 bases at V and 6 bases at J, with 13 bases between. This sample was taken from a study of T cells after yellow fever vaccination. TCRdb reprocessed the 5' RACE reads via MiXCR and lists one record per CDR3 protein. The table shows around 310,000 distinct CDR3 sequences, with 3.5% to 5% occurring only once. The specimen was PBMCs, collected 15 days after the yellow fever booster vaccination. This chain connects TRBV7-2 to TRBJ2-1, with D possibly being TRBD2 (5 bases). This clonotype was sampled from a man aged 18 to 30 who received the YFV17D yellow fever vaccine. CDR3 in DNA: TGTGCCAGCAGCTCCGGACTGTTAGGCAATGAGCAGTTCTTC. Translation: CASSSGLLGNEQFF.